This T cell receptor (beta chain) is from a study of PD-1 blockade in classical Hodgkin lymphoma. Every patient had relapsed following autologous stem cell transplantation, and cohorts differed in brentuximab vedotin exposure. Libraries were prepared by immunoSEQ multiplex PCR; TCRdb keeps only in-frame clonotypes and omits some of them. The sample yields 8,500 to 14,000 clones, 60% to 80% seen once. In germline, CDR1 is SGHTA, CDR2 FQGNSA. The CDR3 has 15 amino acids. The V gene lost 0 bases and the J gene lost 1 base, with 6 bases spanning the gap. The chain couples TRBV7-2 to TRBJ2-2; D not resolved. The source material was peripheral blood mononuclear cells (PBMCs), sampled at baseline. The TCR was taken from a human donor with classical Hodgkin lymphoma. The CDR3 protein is CASSLALGNTGELFF. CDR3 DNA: TGTGCCAGCAGCTTAGCTCTCGGGAACACCGGGGAGCTGTTTTTT. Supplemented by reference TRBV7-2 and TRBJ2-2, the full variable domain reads GAGVSQSPSNKVTEKGKDVELRCDPISGHTALYWYRQSLGQGLEFLIYFQGNSAPDKSGLPSDRFSAERTGGSVSTLTIQRTQQEDSAVYLCASSLALGNTGELFFGEGSRLTVL.